This T cell receptor (beta chain) was captured in a study of regulatory T cells in long-lasting Graves disease. As for the study in general: It was over 5 years of antithyroid drugs, with positive TSH receptor antibodies, that meant persistent Graves' disease. Overall study findings and caveats: There was favoring of TRBV28, TRBJ1-2 and TRBJ2-5 in persistent disease.

Building of the TCR beta libraries involved iRepertoire HTBI primers and Arm-PCR of CDR3 regions. TCRdb processed the multiplex PCR reads anew with MiXCR; each CDR3 protein has one entry. The sample has 350,000 to 450,000 distinct CDR3 sequences; more than 20% are singletons. This clonotype was detected ten times or more. Its specificity is not known. Time point meaning: persistent/refractory GD, antithyroid drugs over 5 years with positive TRAb. With RNA extracted from PBMCs as input, the TCR library was made. Germline CDR1 and CDR2: SGHTA and FQGNSA. Trimming pared 4 bases from V and 2 bases from J, leaving 9 bases between. The CDR3 length is 13 residues.

This clonotype was obtained from a woman in her 40s with Graves disease. The rearrangement links TRBV7-2 to TRBJ2-7; weak D call: TRBD1 (6 bases). The sequencing used peripheral blood mononuclear cells (PBMCs), collected when the disease was refractory, from a patient treated with antithyroid drugs. CDR3 nucleotide sequence: TGTGCCAGCAGCTCAGGGGTTCCCTACGAGCAGTACTTC. Encoded protein: CASSSGVPYEQYF.